Each of the 5 T cell receptor beta chains below was sequenced from the same sample in a study of T cell responses to AZD1222 COVID-19 vaccine. The table came from immunoSEQ multiplex PCR; TCRdb's copy has only in-frame clones and leaves some out. The sample records 130,000 to 150,000 clones, 75% to 95% being singletons. The specimen comprised peripheral blood, sampled on day 0 of MenACWY control vaccination. The receptors originated from an adult in good health.

V usage is TRBV3-1 (or the pseudogene TRBV3-2) and J usage is TRBJ1-2; D unclear. The germline V and J ends were trimmed by 2 bases and 13 bases, with 17 bases remaining between them. The CDR3 is made up of 13 amino acids. Germline V gene lookup returns CDR1 LGHDT and CDR2 YNNKEL (reference sequence). CDR3 sequence (DNA): TGTGCCAGCAGCCAATTTGATAGGCAGTCTCCCACCTTC. Its translation is CASSQFDRQSPTF.

This sequence joins TRBV5-4 and TRBJ1-1, with TRBD1 as a possible D gene (5 bases). The CDR3 has 16 amino acids. Germline lookup yields CDR1 SGHNT and CDR2 YYREEE (reference sequence). Trimming cost V 2 bases and J 1 base, with 15 bases left between them. CDR3 nucleotides: TGTGCCAGCAGCTTTGTAGTAGGGGCAGGGAACACTGAAGCTTTCTTT. Translating gives CASSFVVGAGNTEAFF.

The V gene is TRBV2, the J gene TRBJ1-5; D unresolved. Germline V gene data show CDR1 as SNHLY and CDR2 as FYNNEI. Trimming stripped 6 bases from V and 2 bases from J, with 20 bases between. The length of the CDR3 is 17 residues. CDR3 nucleotides: TGTGCCAGCAGCCCGGAGGCCCCCGTGATTCGCAATCAGCCCCAGCATTTT. Its translation is CASSPEAPVIRNQPQHF.

The DNA of the CDR3 is TGTGCCAGCAGTGAACGGCAGTTTAACGGGGAGCTGTTTTTT. Translation: CASSERQFNGELFF. The chain combines TRBV25-1 with TRBJ2-2; no definite D call. The CDR3 sequence is 14 residues long. CDR1 is MGHDK, CDR2 SYGVNS, per germline. V lost 2 bases to trimming and J lost 7 bases, with 11 bases between them.

The chain recombines TRBV19 with TRBJ1-3, with TRBD1 identical over 8 bases. This CDR3 spans 15 amino acids. Germline loops: CDR1 LNHDA, CDR2 SQIVND (reference sequence). J was trimmed by 0 bases and V by 6 bases; bases with no gene match: 4. The CDR3: CASSPTGGSGNTIYF. CDR3 sequence (DNA): TGTGCCAGTAGCCCAACAGGGGGCTCTGGAAACACCATATATTTT.